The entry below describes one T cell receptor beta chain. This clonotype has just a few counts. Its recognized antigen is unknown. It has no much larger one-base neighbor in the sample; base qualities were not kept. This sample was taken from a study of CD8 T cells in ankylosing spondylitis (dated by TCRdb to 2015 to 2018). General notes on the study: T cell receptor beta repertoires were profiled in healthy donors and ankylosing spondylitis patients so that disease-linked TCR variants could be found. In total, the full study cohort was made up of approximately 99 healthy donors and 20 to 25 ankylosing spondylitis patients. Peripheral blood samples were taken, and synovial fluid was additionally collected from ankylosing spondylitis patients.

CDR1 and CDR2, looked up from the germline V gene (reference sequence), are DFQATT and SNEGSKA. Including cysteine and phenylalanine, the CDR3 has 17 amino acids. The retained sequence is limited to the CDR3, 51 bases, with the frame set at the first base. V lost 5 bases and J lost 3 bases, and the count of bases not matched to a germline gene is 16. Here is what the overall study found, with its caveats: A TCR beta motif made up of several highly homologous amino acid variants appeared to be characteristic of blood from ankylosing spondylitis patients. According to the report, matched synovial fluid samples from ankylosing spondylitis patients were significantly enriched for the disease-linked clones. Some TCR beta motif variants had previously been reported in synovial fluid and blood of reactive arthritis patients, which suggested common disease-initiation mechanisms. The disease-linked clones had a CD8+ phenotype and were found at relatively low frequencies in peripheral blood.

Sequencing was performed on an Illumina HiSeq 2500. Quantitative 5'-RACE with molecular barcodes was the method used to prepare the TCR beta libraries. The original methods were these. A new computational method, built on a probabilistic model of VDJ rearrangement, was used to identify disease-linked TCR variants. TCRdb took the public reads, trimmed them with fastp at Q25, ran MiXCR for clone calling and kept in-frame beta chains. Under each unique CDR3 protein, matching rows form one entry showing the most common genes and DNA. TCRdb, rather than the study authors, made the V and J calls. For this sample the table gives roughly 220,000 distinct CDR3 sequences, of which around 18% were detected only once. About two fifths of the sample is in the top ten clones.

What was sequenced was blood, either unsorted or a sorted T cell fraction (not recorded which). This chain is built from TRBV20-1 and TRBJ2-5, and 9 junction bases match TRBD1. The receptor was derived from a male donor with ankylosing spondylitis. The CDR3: CSAPKTKPGQGKETQYF. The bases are TGCAGTGCTCCAAAAACTAAGCCGGGACAGGGTAAAGAGACCCAGTACTTC.